This T cell receptor (beta chain) was documented in a study of regulatory and conventional T cells in RAG deficiency. Overall study results and limits: In Omenn syndrome, Treg and Tconv repertoires overlapped >75%. Treg unique TCR beta sequences were 90 to 100-fold fewer in Omenn syndrome and CID/AS patients than controls. Shannon entropy was markedly lower and Simpson indices higher in RAG-deficient patients than control T-cell subsets.

The assay was immunoSEQ multiplex PCR, and TCRdb's table has in-frame clones only and misses some. The data hold fewer than 35,000 clones, with 80% to 90% observed a single time. The CDR3 sequence is 12 residues long. V was clipped by 6 bases and J by 7 bases, with 9 bases between them. Germline V lookup: CDR1 MNHEY, CDR2 SMNVEV (reference sequence). To note about this clone: The antigen is unknown.

This same sample was also taken into another study, of regulatory T cells. That paper notes: The PCR used 52 TRBV and 13 TRBJ primers.

The receptor was derived from a human donor in good health. The source material was CD8+ T cells sorted from blood. The genes are TRBV27 and TRBJ2-2; TRBD1 is a possible D gene (6 bases). The DNA for the CDR3 is TGTGCCAGCAGCCGACAGGACGGGGAGCTGTTTTTT. It codes for CASSRQDGELFF.